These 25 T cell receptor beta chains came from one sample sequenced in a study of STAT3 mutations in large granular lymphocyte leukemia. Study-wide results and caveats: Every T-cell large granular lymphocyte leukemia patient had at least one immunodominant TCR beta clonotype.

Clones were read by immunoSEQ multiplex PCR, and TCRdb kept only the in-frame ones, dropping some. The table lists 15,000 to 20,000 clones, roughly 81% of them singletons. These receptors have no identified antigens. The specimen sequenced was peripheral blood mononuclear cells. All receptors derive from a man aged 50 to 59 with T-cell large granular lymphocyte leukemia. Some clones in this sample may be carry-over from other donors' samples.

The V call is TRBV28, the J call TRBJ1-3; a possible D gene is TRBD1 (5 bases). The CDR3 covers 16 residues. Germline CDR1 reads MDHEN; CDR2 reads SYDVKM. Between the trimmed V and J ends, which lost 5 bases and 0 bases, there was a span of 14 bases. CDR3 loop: CASSRDGAYSGNTIYF. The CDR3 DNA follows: TGTGCCAGCAGTCGGGATGGGGCCTACTCTGGAAACACCATATATTTT.

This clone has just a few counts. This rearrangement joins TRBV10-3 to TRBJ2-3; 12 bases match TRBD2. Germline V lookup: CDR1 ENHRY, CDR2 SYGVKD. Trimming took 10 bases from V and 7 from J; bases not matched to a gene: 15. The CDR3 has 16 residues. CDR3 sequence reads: CATRRETSGGPHTQYF. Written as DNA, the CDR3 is TGTGCCACGCGGCGAGAGACTAGCGGGGGCCCTCATACGCAGTATTTT.

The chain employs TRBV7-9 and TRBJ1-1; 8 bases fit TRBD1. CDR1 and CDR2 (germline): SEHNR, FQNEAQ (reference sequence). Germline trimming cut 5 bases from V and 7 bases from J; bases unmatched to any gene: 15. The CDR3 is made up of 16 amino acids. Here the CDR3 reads CASSPGGTDRGLEAFF. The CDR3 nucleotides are TGTGCCAGCAGCCCCGGGGGGACAGACAGGGGACTTGAAGCTTTCTTT.

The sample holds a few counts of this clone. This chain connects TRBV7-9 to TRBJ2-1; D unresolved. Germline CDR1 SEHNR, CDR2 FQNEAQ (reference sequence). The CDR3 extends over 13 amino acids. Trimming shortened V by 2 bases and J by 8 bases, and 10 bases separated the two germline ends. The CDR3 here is CASSLNSVHEQFF. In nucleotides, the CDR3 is TGTGCCAGCAGCTTAAACTCCGTCCATGAGCAGTTCTTC. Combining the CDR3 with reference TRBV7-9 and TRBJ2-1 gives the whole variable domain DTGVSQNPRHKITKRGQNVTFRCDPISEHNRLYWYRQTLGQGPEFLTYFQNEAQLEKSRLLSDRFSAERPKGSFSTLEIQRTEQGDSAMYLCASSLNSVHEQFFGPGTRLTVL.

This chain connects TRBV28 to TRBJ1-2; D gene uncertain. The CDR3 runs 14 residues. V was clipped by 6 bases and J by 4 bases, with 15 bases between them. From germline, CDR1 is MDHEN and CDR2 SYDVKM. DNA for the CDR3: TGTGCCAGCAGAGGGTCACAGAAACTCTATGGCTACACCTTC. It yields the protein CASRGSQKLYGYTF.

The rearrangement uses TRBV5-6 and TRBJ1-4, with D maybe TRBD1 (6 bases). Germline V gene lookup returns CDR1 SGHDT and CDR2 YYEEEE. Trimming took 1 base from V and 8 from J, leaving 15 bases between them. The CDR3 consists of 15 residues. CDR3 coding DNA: TGTGCCAGCAGCTTGTGGGGGGCGATCCGGGAAAAACTGTTTTTT. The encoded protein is CASSLWGAIREKLFF.

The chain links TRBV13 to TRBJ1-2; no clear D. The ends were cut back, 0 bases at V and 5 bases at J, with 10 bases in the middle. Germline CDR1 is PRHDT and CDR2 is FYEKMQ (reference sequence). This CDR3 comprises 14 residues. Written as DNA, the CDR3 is TGTGCCAGCAGCTTAGGGGTAGGGAGGTATGGCTACACCTTC. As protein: CASSLGVGRYGYTF.

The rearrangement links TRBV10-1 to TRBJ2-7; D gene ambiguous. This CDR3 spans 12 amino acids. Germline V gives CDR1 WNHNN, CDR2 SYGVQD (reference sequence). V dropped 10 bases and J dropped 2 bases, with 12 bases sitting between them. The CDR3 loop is CAIKLRAYEQYF. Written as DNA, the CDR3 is TGCGCCATCAAACTAAGAGCCTACGAGCAGTACTTC.

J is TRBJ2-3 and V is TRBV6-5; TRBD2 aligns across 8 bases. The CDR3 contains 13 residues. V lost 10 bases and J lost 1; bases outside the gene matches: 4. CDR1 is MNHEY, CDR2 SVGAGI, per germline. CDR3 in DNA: TGTGCCACGCGGCGGGGGGGCACAGATACGCAGTATTTT. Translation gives CATRRGGTDTQYF.

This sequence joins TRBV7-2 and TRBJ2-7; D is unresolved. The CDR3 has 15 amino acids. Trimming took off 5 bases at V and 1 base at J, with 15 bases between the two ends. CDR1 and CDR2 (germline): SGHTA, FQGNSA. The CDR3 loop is CASSLAVTSSYEQYF. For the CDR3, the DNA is TGTGCCAGCAGCCTGGCTGTTACCTCATCCTACGAGCAGTACTTC.

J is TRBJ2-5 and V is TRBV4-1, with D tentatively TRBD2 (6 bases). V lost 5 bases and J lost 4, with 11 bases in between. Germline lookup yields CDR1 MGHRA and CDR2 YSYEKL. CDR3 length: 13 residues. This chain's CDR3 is CASSVTSAETQYF. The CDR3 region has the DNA TGCGCCAGCAGCGTGACTAGTGCAGAGACCCAGTACTTC.

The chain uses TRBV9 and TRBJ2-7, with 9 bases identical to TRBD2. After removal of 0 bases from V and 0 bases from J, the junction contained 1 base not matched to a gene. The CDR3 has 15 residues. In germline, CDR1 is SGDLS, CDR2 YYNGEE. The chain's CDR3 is CASSVGAGGSYEQYF. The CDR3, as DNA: TGTGCCAGCAGCGTAGGAGCGGGGGGCTCCTACGAGCAGTACTTC.

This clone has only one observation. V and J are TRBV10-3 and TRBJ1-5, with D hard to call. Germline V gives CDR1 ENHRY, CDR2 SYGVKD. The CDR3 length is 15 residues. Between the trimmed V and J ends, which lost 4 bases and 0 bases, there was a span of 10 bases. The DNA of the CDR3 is TGTGCCATCAGTGTGGGCAGCGATAGCAATCAGCCCCAGCATTTT. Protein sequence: CAISVGSDSNQPQHF.

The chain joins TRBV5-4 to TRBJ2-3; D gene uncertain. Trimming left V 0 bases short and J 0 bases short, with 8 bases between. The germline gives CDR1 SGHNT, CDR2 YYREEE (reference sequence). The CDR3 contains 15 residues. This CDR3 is CASSLDVSSTDTQYF. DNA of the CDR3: TGTGCCAGCAGCTTGGATGTCTCTAGCACAGATACGCAGTATTTT.

CDR3 sequence (DNA): TGTGCCAGCAGCTTAGACAGAGAGGTCTACGAGCAGTACTTC. This sequence encodes CASSLDREVYEQYF. This rearrangement joins TRBV7-9 to TRBJ2-7; D gene unclear. There are 14 residues in the CDR3. Germline CDR1 SEHNR, CDR2 FQNEAQ (reference sequence). V gave up 1 base and J gave up 3 bases, with 10 bases separating them. The whole variable domain, filled in from reference TRBV7-9 and TRBJ2-7, reads DTGVSQNPRHKITKRGQNVTFRCDPISEHNRLYWYRQTLGQGPEFLTYFQNEAQLEKSRLLSDRFSAERPKGSFSTLEIQRTEQGDSAMYLCASSLDREVYEQYFGPGTRLTVT.

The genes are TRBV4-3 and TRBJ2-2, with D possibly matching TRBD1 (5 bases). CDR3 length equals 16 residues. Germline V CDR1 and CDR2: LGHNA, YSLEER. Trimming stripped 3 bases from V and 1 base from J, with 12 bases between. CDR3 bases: TGCGCCAGCAGCCACTCCACCGACAGGAACACCGGGGAGCTGTTTTTT. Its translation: CASSHSTDRNTGELFF.

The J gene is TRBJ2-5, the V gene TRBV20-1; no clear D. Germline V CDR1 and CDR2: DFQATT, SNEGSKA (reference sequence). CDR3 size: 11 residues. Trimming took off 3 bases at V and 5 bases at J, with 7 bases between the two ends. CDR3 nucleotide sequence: TGCAGTGCTAGCCTGACCGAGACCCAGTACTTC. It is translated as CSASLTETQYF.

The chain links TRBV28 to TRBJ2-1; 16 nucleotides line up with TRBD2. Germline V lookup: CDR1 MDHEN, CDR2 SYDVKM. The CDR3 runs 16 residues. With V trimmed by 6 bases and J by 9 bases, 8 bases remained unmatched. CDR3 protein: CASRTPGLAGGGEQFF. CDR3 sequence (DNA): TGTGCCAGCAGAACCCCGGGACTAGCGGGAGGGGGTGAGCAGTTCTTC.

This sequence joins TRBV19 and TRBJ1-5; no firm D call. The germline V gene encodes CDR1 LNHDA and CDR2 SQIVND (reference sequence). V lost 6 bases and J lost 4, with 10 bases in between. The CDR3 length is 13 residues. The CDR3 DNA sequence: TGTGCCAGTAGCCCTGATAGAAATCAGCCCCAGCATTTT. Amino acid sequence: CASSPDRNQPQHF.

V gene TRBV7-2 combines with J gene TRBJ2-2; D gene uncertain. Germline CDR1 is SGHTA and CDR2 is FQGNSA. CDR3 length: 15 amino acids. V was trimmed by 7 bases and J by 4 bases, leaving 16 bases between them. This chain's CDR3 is CASTRTPVVTGELFF. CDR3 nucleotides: TGTGCCAGCACCCGGACGCCGGTAGTCACCGGGGAGCTGTTTTTT.

The CDR3 nucleotides are TGTGCCAGTAGTAGGGTGAATGGGGGCTATGGCTACACCTTC. Encoded protein: CASSRVNGGYGYTF. J is TRBJ1-2 and V is TRBV19, with D possibly matching TRBD1 (5 bases). The CDR3 sequence is 14 residues long. Germline V gene lookup returns CDR1 LNHDA and CDR2 SQIVND (reference sequence). V dropped 4 bases and J dropped 4 bases, with 13 bases sitting between them.

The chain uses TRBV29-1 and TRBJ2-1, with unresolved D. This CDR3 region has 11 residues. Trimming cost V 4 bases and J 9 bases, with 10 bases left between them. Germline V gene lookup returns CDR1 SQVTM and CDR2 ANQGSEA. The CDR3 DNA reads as TGCAGCGTTGGGGATAGCCCTGAGCAGTTCTTC. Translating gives CSVGDSPEQFF.

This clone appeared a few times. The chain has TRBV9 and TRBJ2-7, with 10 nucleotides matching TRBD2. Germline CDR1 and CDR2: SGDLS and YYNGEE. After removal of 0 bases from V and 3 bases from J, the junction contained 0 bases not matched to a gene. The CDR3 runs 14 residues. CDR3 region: CASSVGLAGYEQYF. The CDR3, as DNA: TGTGCCAGCAGCGTAGGACTAGCGGGCTACGAGCAGTACTTC.

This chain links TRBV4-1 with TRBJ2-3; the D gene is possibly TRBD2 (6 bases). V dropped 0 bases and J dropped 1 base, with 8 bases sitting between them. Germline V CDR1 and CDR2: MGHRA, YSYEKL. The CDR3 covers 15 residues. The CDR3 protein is CASSQELAGTDTQYF. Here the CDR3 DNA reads TGCGCCAGCAGCCAAGAACTAGCTGGCACAGATACGCAGTATTTT.

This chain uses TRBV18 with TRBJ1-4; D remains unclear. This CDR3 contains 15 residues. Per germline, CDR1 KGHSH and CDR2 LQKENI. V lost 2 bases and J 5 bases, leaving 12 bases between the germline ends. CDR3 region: CASSPRPGGNEKLFF. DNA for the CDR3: TGTGCCAGCTCACCAAGGCCAGGAGGAAATGAAAAACTGTTTTTT.